The present TCR beta chain was sequenced within a study of identifying expanded T cells in peripheral blood. Study conclusions and caveats: Across healthy donors, higher total template counts meant significantly greater roughly 2-week count variance. Differentially abundant clones: around 1.1 between replicates, about 16 at about 13 days, approximately 19 at four.

No infections or other immune events were documented during collection. This clone was counted a single time. What it binds is unknown. Profiling relied on immunoSEQ multiplex PCR, and the TCRdb table lists in-frame clones only, not all of them. The sample yields 50,000 or so clones, roughly 90% seen once. Trimming cost V 6 bases and J 0 bases, with 15 bases left between them. Germline V gene data show CDR1 as SGHVS and CDR2 as FQNEAQ. The length of the CDR3 is 16 residues. The sequence came from a person between 18 and 69 years old in good health. V and J are TRBV7-8 and TRBJ2-4; D tentatively fits TRBD1 or TRBD2 (5 bases each). The sequencing input was blood. The CDR3 protein is CASSRSRGLAKNIQYF. The DNA of the CDR3 is TGTGCCAGCAGTCGATCCCGGGGCTTAGCCAAAAACATTCAGTACTTC. The whole variable domain, remainder taken from reference TRBV7-8 and TRBJ2-4, is GAGVSQSPRYKVAKRGQDVALRCDPISGHVSLFWYQQALGQGPEFLTYFQNEAQLDKSGLPSDRFFAERPEGSVSTLKIQRTQQEDSAVYLCASSRSRGLAKNIQYFGAGTRLSVL.